Below are 17 T cell receptor beta chains sequenced from a single sample in a study of CD8 T cells in ankylosing spondylitis (dated by TCRdb to 2016 to 2017). General study outcomes and caveats: A TCR beta motif of roughly 8 highly homologous amino acid variants appeared characteristic of blood from ankylosing spondylitis patients.

Libraries came from 5' RACE. The data were produced on an Illumina HiSeq 2500. In-frame beta chains were kept once TCRdb had trimmed the public reads at Q25 with fastp and called clones with MiXCR. Merged by CDR3 protein, the rows form single entries marked with the most common genes and DNA. A total of fewer than 400,000 distinct CDR3 sequences appear in this sample, around 22% of them only once. The top ten hold about 16% of the sample. These receptors are not linked to any known antigen. Sample: blood, either unsorted or a sorted T cell fraction (not recorded which). These receptors all stem from a male donor with ankylosing spondylitis.

This clonotype was seen more than once but under ten times. For the CDR3, the DNA is TGTGCCAGCTCACCATCAGCGGAGGACACAGATACGCAGTATTTT. As protein: CASSPSAEDTDTQYF. J is TRBJ2-3 and V is TRBV18, with D maybe TRBD2 (5 bases). The CDR3 is 15 amino acids. The germline V gene encodes CDR1 KGHSH and CDR2 LQKENI. Trimming removed 2 bases at V and 2 bases at J, with 11 bases between.

Ten or more counts support this clonotype. The chain recombines TRBV6-5 with TRBJ2-7, with unresolved D. This CDR3 is 14 amino acids long. Germline CDR1 and CDR2: MNHEY and SVGAGI. Trimming removed 0 bases at V and 0 bases at J, with 6 bases between. For the CDR3, the DNA is TGTGCCAGCAGTTACTCGAAAAACTCCTACGAGCAGTACTTC. Residues: CASSYSKNSYEQYF.

This clonotype has only a few counts. The chain is built from TRBV5-1 and TRBJ2-1; TRBD1 or TRBD2 may be the D gene (5 bases each). The germline gives CDR1 SGHRS, CDR2 YFSETQ. The CDR3 runs to 15 residues. Trimming took 2 bases from V and 7 from J, leaving 16 bases between them. The CDR3 sequence is CASSFRDLRLNEQFF. The DNA of the CDR3 is TGCGCCAGCAGCTTTAGGGACCTTCGGCTTAATGAGCAGTTCTTC.

This clonotype was observed at least ten times. J is TRBJ2-1 and V is TRBV11-2; 8 bases fit TRBD2. V shed 1 base, J shed 6 bases, and the junction held 14 bases outside the gene matches. CDR1 is SGHAT and CDR2 is FQNNGV in the germline V gene. This CDR3 contains 18 residues. CDR3 sequence (DNA): TGTGCCAGCAGCTTAGGTACTAGCGGAATAATGGGGATCAATGAGCAGTTCTTC. This translates into CASSLGTSGIMGINEQFF.

The J gene is TRBJ1-2, the V gene TRBV7-3, with no clear D. This CDR3 is 13 amino acids long. Germline CDR1 is SGHTA and CDR2 is FQGTGA. V dropped 3 bases and J dropped 2 bases, with 7 bases sitting between them. As DNA, the CDR3 is TGTGCCAGCAGCTTGGGCAACAACTATGGCTACACCTTC. Its translation: CASSLGNNYGYTF.

This chain joins TRBV12-3 or TRBV12-4 and TRBJ1-5; a weak D match, TRBD1 (5 bases). Trimming cost V 1 base and J 6 bases, with 16 bases left between them. This CDR3 is built from 16 residues. The CDR3 DNA reads TGTGCCAGCAGTTTAGTTCGGCAGGGAGCCCGTCAGCCCCAGCATTTT. Translation: CASSLVRQGARQPQHF.

This clonotype was counted a few times. The rearrangement links TRBV12-3 or TRBV12-4 to TRBJ1-5; TRBD1 matches at 7 bases. This CDR3 spans 13 amino acids. Trimming removed 5 bases from V and 5 bases from J; junction bases left unmatched: 3. CDR3 DNA: TGTGCCAGCAGTCGACAGGGAGATCAGCCCCAGCATTTT. Residues: CASSRQGDQPQHF.

In this sample, this clonotype turned up a few times. The rearrangement uses TRBV20-1 and TRBJ2-3; 11 nucleotides align to TRBD2. Germline V gene sequence: CDR1 DFQATT, CDR2 SNEGSKA (reference sequence). The length of the CDR3 is 14 residues. After removal of 5 bases from V and 5 bases from J, the junction contained 6 bases not matched to a gene. The CDR3 region is CSAAVGLAGDTQYF. In DNA form, the CDR3 reads TGCAGTGCTGCTGTAGGACTAGCGGGAGATACGCAGTATTTT.

This clonotype was counted between two and nine times. J is TRBJ2-1 and V is TRBV24-1, with 8 bases fitting TRBD1. This CDR3 contains 16 residues. V lost 3 bases, J lost 8 bases, and 11 bases stayed unmatched. CDR1 is KGHDR and CDR2 is SFDVKD in the germline V gene. The CDR3 DNA reads as TGTGCCACCAGTGATGGCAACCGGGCAGGGGGCGATGAGCAGTTCTTC. This codes for CATSDGNRAGGDEQFF.

The rearrangement uses TRBV29-1 and TRBJ2-2; D may correspond to TRBD1 or TRBD2 (5 bases each). The V and J ends lost 7 bases and 6 bases respectively, with 12 bases between them. The CDR3 has 12 amino acids. Germline CDR1 reads SQVTM; CDR2 reads ANQGSEA. CDR3 loop: CSGRDPPGELFF. CDR3 nucleotide sequence: TGCAGCGGCCGGGACCCTCCCGGGGAGCTGTTTTTT.

This clonotype came up a few times. CDR3: CASTSRGGPNEQYF. The CDR3 DNA reads as TGTGCCAGCACTAGCCGGGGAGGGCCTAACGAGCAGTACTTC. The J gene is TRBJ2-7, the V gene TRBV2; TRBD2 matches 7 bases. The J segment lost 5 bases and the V segment lost 7 bases, leaving 11 bases of the junction unmatched. The CDR3 has 14 residues. CDR1 and CDR2 from the germline V gene are SNHLY and FYNNEI.

The rearrangement joins TRBV6-5 to TRBJ1-6; 8 bases map to TRBD1. CDR1 MNHEY and CDR2 SVGAGI come from the germline V gene. This CDR3 has 15 amino acids. V trimming: 2 bases; J trimming: 9 bases; junction bases outside the gene matches: 6. The CDR3 DNA reads as TGTGCCAGCAGTTACCAGGGGGCGGGAGTTTCACCCCTCCACTTT. It yields the protein CASSYQGAGVSPLHF.

The chain is built from TRBV20-1 and TRBJ1-1, with D possibly matching TRBD1 (5 bases). V lost 3 bases and J 1 base, leaving 18 bases between the germline ends. The CDR3 consists of 16 residues. Germline loops: CDR1 DFQATT, CDR2 SNEGSKA (reference sequence). The CDR3 reads CSASLIKGPTNTEAFF. CDR3 bases: TGCAGTGCTAGCCTAATAAAGGGACCGACGAACACTGAAGCTTTCTTT.

A few counts support this clonotype. The gene calls are TRBV5-6 and TRBJ2-7; 10 positions match TRBD2. Unmatched junction bases numbered 10, after V lost 4 bases and J lost 0 bases. The germline gives CDR1 SGHDT, CDR2 YYEEEE. This CDR3 contains 17 residues. As DNA, the CDR3 is TGTGCCAGCAGCCTCTCTGTGGGACTAGCGTACTCCTACGAGCAGTACTTC. Protein sequence: CASSLSVGLAYSYEQYF.

This clonotype appeared a few times. V and J are TRBV28 and TRBJ1-3; D is possibly TRBD1 (6 bases). Germline V lookup: CDR1 MDHEN, CDR2 SYDVKM. The CDR3 extends over 17 amino acids. Trimming cost V 4 bases and J 0 bases, with 16 bases left between them. The CDR3 nucleotides read TGTGCCAGCAGTTCGTTTTATAAAGGGGGCTCTGGAAACACCATATATTTT. This encodes CASSSFYKGGSGNTIYF.

V usage is TRBV5-1 and J usage is TRBJ1-1; 7 nucleotides match TRBD1. This CDR3 has 15 amino acids. Trimming at V came to 1 base and at J to 2 bases, leaving 5 bases not matched to a gene. Germline V gene data show CDR1 as SGHRS and CDR2 as YFSETQ. CDR3 in DNA: TGCGCCAGCAGCTTGTACGGGACAGCAAACACTGAAGCTTTCTTT. It yields the protein CASSLYGTANTEAFF.

V and J are TRBV12-3 or TRBV12-4 and TRBJ2-1; possible D gene TRBD2, 6 bases. The germline V and J ends were trimmed by 5 bases and 5 bases, with 19 bases remaining between them. The CDR3 contains 16 residues. DNA of the CDR3: TGTGCCAGCAGTGGGCTAGCGCTCGGGAGTCACAATGAGCAGTTCTTC. Its protein is CASSGLALGSHNEQFF.